What follows describes a single T cell receptor beta chain. These data are taken from a study of T cell responses to AZD1222 COVID-19 vaccine. Profiling relied on immunoSEQ multiplex PCR, and the TCRdb table lists in-frame clones only, not all of them. The specimen's table records over 130,000 clones. Germline assignment: CDR1 SGHNT and CDR2 YENEEA. The CDR3 is made up of 14 amino acids. The V segment lost 8 bases and the J segment 8 bases; nucleotides outside the gene matches: 10. This rearrangement joins TRBV11-3 to TRBJ2-1; 9 nucleotides line up with TRBD1. The TCR comes from an adult in good health. Sample: peripheral blood. CDR3 coding DNA: TGTGCCAGCGCCGGACAGGGGTTAGAGGATGAGCAGTTCTTC. It yields the protein CASAGQGLEDEQFF.